The rows below give T cell receptor beta chains drawn from one sample of a study of OX40 agonist ivuxolimab in advanced cancers. Clones were sequenced by immunoSEQ multiplex PCR, and TCRdb holds only the in-frame ones, with some missing. The sample yields some 87,000 clones, 94% seen once. The sequencing used CD4+ or CD8+ T cells sorted from blood, collected in a trial of the OX40 agonist ivuxolimab. These receptors all come from an adult with an advanced solid tumor such as melanoma, head and neck, liver or kidney cancer. Each CDR3 is given without its conserved first and last residue.

V: TRBV7-9
J: TRBJ2-7
CDR3: ASSFGGFYEQY

V: TRBV27
J: TRBJ2-1
CDR3: ASSPGTSGNNEQF

V: TRBV2
J: TRBJ2-7
CDR3: ASRGTSWPYEQY

V: TRBV7-9
J: TRBJ2-2
CDR3: ASSSSGRMNTGELF

V: TRBV4-3
J: TRBJ2-7
CDR3: ASSLGRGYEQY

V: TRBV27
J: TRBJ1-1
CDR3: ASSPPGLNTEAF

V: TRBV13
J: TRBJ2-7
CDR3: ASSYGTGDPYEQY

V: TRBV19
J: TRBJ2-2
CDR3: ASSIRGLRTSGRAHTGELF

V: TRBV9
J: TRBJ2-3
CDR3: ASSVVPGKFLEDTQY

V: TRBV28
J: TRBJ1-1
CDR3: ASRPRENTEAF

V: TRBV7-2
J: TRBJ2-5
CDR3: ASSFFEETQY

V: TRBV9
J: TRBJ2-7
CDR3: ASSVDSRTVYEQY

V: TRBV27
J: TRBJ2-7
CDR3: ASSSPTSDRSSYEQY

V: TRBV14
J: TRBJ2-3
CDR3: ASSPPPGLLRTDTQY

V: TRBV19
J: TRBJ1-5
CDR3: ASSPWSGGIGNQPQH

V: TRBV19
J: TRBJ2-2
CDR3: ASSPPGELF

V: TRBV9
J: TRBJ1-4
CDR3: ASSPGSSTNEKLF

V: TRBV6-4
J: TRBJ2-1
CDR3: ASSDSGTWPVNEQF

V: TRBV9
J: TRBJ1-4
CDR3: ASSAGGGPATNEKLF

V: TRBV30
J: TRBJ2-7
CDR3: ALSQGQGAVEQY

V: TRBV21-1
J: TRBJ1-1
CDR3: ASSGPSDRPNTEAF

V: TRBV28
J: TRBJ2-7
CDR3: ASSHQGVAYEQY

V: TRBV11-1
J: TRBJ1-2
CDR3: ASSPNQVGYGYT

V: TRBV5-1
J: TRBJ2-1
CDR3: ASSLARERDEQF

V: TRBV4-2
J: TRBJ2-3
CDR3: ASSQGRGDTQY

V: TRBV7-9
J: TRBJ1-1
CDR3: ASTTNSRTRNTEAF

V: TRBV4-3
J: TRBJ2-7
CDR3: ASSHAWGQPYEQY

V: TRBV6-6
J: TRBJ1-5
CDR3: ASSCPNRYSNQPQH

V: TRBV6-1
J: TRBJ2-1
CDR3: ASSERSGRAPGDEQF

V: TRBV7-6
J: TRBJ1-4
CDR3: ASSLGMTGTATNEKLF

V: TRBV30
J: TRBJ1-6
CDR3: AGDRRGAYNSPLH

V: TRBV7-9
J: TRBJ2-1
CDR3: ASSPGVNRQF

V: TRBV5-1
J: TRBJ2-1
CDR3: ASSTSGRGLDAQF

V: TRBV7-9
J: TRBJ1-2
CDR3: ASSLDSPLGGYT

V: TRBV5-5
J: TRBJ2-5
CDR3: ASCRTGHWEETQY

V: TRBV6-5
J: TRBJ2-5
CDR3: ASSYGRLAQETQY

V: TRBV7-9
J: TRBJ2-7
CDR3: ASSLPPLEQGPIFYEQY

V: TRBV29-1
J: TRBJ2-1
CDR3: SVGARSSYNEQF